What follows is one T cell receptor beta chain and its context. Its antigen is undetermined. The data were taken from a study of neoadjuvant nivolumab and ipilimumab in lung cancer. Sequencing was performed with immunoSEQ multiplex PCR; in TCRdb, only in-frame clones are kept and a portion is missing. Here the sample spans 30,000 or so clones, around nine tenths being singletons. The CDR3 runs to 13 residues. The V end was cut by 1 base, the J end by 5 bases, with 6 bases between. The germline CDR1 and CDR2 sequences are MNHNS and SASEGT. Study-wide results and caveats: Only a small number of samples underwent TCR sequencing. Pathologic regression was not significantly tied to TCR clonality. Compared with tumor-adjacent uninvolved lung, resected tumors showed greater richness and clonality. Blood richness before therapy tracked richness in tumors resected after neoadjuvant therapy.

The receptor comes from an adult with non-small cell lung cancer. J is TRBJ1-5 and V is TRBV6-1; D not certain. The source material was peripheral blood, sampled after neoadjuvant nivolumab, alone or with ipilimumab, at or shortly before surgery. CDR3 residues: CASSEGSYQPQHF. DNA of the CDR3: TGTGCCAGCAGTGAAGGTTCCTATCAGCCCCAGCATTTT.